This T cell receptor beta chain was obtained from a study of blood T cell repertoires in COVID-19 (dated by TCRdb to 2020 to 2021). About the full investigation: The collaborator samples originated in the United States, Italy and Spain and spanned the acute and convalescent phases of COVID-19. Deeply sampled blood TCRbeta repertoires from subjects exposed to, actively infected with, or recovered from COVID-19 were included in the dataset. Samples were obtained from the ongoing ImmuneRACE study (first 160 participants) and from about 1,300 subjects provided by 6 global collaborators. The material from the prospective study consisted of cDNA or gDNA derived from T cells, B-cell-depleted T cells, or PBMCs. Where available, HLA class I and class II types were taken from metadata supplied by the sample provider and were not determined by assay-based typing. The repertoires were made available in a free public database intended to serve as a resource for research on the immune response to SARS-CoV-2. Nearly every sample came with metadata listing a de-identified subject ID, COVID-19 status, age in years and sex.

The cysteine opens and the phenylalanine closes a CDR3 of 14 amino acids. Only the CDR3 portion is preserved as DNA: 42 bases, with reading frame beginning at the first base. Trimming removed 7 bases from V and 2 bases from J, leaving 17 bases between the germline ends. CDR1 and CDR2, per the germline V gene (reference sequence), are GTSNPN and SVGIG. Collaborating institutions collected whole blood in K2EDTA tubes following their own protocols. For TCRbeta analysis, collaborator samples were shipped as frozen whole blood, as isolated PBMCs, or as DNA extracted from either sample type. A note on this clone: Its antigen is not yet known. There are no base qualities to consult, and no much larger clone falls within one base.

Study-wide conclusions, independent of this receptor: The quantity of clinical and demographic metadata differed by source and by participant and was supplied without curation.

TCRbeta CDR3 regions were amplified from genomic DNA by means of the immunoSEQ Assay, a bias-controlled multiplex PCR. For the original study's pipeline: The number of nucleated cells in each sample was estimated from the amplification of reference gene primers within the assay. To quantify the absolute abundance of each unique TCRbeta CDR3 rearrangement, sequence reads were collapsed and filtered. For each sample, productive Simpson clonality was calculated as the square root of Simpson's diversity index across productive rearrangements. The table was pulled from immuneACCESS by TCRdb, which kept in-frame rearrangements only. Such tables lose some clones; where checked, under half of the loss comes from unresolved V genes, and the rest has no known cause. The V and J calls and clone size come from that table; D and trimming were worked out from the DNA. The sample yields tens of thousands of clones; 80% to 90% were counted once. About 4.9% of the sample belongs to the ten largest clones.

The V and J genes are TRBV30 and TRBJ1-1, with TRBD1 perhaps the D gene, on 6 matching bases. The source is a woman aged 50 to 60 with active COVID-19. Sequences were obtained from peripheral blood. The nucleotide sequence reads as follows: TGTGCCTCGGATAGAGGACAGCTAAACACTGAAGCTTTCTTT. It codes for CASDRGQLNTEAFF.